A selection of T cell receptor beta chains follows, all from one sample in a study of T-cell memory formation after mild COVID-19. TCRdb re-derived calls from the 5' RACE reads in MiXCR, one entry per CDR3 protein. The sample has roughly 130,000 distinct CDR3 sequences; about 17% are singletons. Sequencing used PBMCs or a T cell subset sorted from them (not recorded which). All receptors derive from an adult woman who had mild COVID-19 (a few samples of this study predate the infection). Cell type and time point are not known. Each CDR3 is given with its conserved first and last residue. D genes are given only for firm matches. Clone sizes are given selectively: once, few, many, or a class where the clone is expanded.

size	V	J	D	DNA	CDR3
few	TRBV4-1	TRBJ2-1	NA	TGCGCCAGCAGCCAAGGGGAGGATTTACCAGGGCCTTACAATGAGCAGTTCTTC	CASSQGEDLPGPYNEQFF
NA	TRBV2	TRBJ2-1	TRBD2	TGTGCCAGCAGCCAGAAGCGGGGGGGCTACAATGAGCAGTTCTTC	CASSQKRGGYNEQFF
NA	TRBV12-3/TRBV12-4	TRBJ2-5	NA	TGTGCCAGCAGTTGGGGGGCGCGGGAGACCCAGTACTTC	CASSWGARETQYF
many	TRBV14	TRBJ2-3	NA	TGTGCCAGCAGCCAAGGAATGGGTAGCACAGATACGCAGTATTTT	CASSQGMGSTDTQYF
NA	TRBV6-5	TRBJ2-3	NA	TGTGCCACGCGACTAGGCGGCACAGATACGCAGTATTTT	CATRLGGTDTQYF
many	TRBV7-2	TRBJ2-3	TRBD1	TGTGCCAGCAATTCCGGGACAGGGGTGTTCACAGATACGCAGTATTTT	CASNSGTGVFTDTQYF
few	TRBV7-6	TRBJ2-1	TRBD2	TGTGCCAGCAGCTTAGTAGGAGAGCTAGCGGTCTCCTACAATGAGCAGTTCTTC	CASSLVGELAVSYNEQFF
NA	TRBV7-3	TRBJ1-2	TRBD1	TGTGCCAGCAGCTTAGACAGGGGTAACGGCTACACCTTC	CASSLDRGNGYTF
few	TRBV11-3	TRBJ2-1	NA	TGTGCCAGCAGCTCGCGGGGTGGACTACCCCCTTTCGATGAGCAGTTCTTC	CASSSRGGLPPFDEQFF
few	TRBV5-1	TRBJ2-7	NA	TGCGCCAGCAGCGGACCGGACGGAGGGGTACGCGAGCAGTACTTC	CASSGPDGGVREQYF
few	TRBV20-1	TRBJ1-1	NA	TGCAGTGCTAGGTCGGGTGACACTGAAGCTTTCTTT	CSARSGDTEAFF
NA	TRBV24-1	TRBJ2-5	NA	TGTGCCACCAGCCCTCCGGGGGCCGGGAAGACCCAGTACTTC	CATSPPGAGKTQYF
NA	TRBV7-9	TRBJ1-3	NA	TGTGCCAGCAGCTTAATGGGAACTGGAAACACCATATATTTT	CASSLMGTGNTIYF
NA	TRBV29-1	TRBJ2-2	TRBD2	TGCAGCGTTGTCCCGGCGGGGGTATCGACCGGGGAGCTGTTTTTT	CSVVPAGVSTGELFF
NA	TRBV24-1	TRBJ2-7	TRBD2	TGTGCCACCAGTGACGCCGGGACTAGCGGGAGGAATTACGAGCAGTACTTC	CATSDAGTSGRNYEQYF
few	TRBV4-3	TRBJ2-7	TRBD2	TGCGCCAGCAGCGATGGACTAGCGGGAGTCACCGGGCCCAACGAGCAGTACTTC	CASSDGLAGVTGPNEQYF
few	TRBV13	TRBJ2-1	TRBD2	TGTGCCAGCAGCTTAAGCGGCGGGGGGCTTTACAATGAGCAGTTCTTC	CASSLSGGGLYNEQFF
few	TRBV29-1	TRBJ2-2	NA	TGCAGCGGGTCGGGAAGGGCAGGGGTCACCGGGGAGCTGTTTTTT	CSGSGRAGVTGELFF
few	TRBV4-2	TRBJ1-4	NA	TGTGCCAGCAGCCAAGATGCGACAGCAACTAATGAAAAACTGTTTTTT	CASSQDATATNEKLFF
NA	TRBV5-4	TRBJ1-1	NA	TGTGCCAGCAGCTTGGAACTCAACACTGAAGCTTTCTTT	CASSLELNTEAFF
NA	TRBV5-1	TRBJ2-7	TRBD1	TGCGCCAGCAGCAAGAGGACAGGGATGTTGGTCGAGCAGTACTTC	CASSKRTGMLVEQYF
few	TRBV12-3/TRBV12-4	TRBJ2-1	TRBD2	TGTGCCAGCAGTCCAGACCCGGGACTAGCGGGGAACAATGAGCAGTTCTTC	CASSPDPGLAGNNEQFF
few	TRBV19	TRBJ2-7	TRBD2	TGTGCCTCAGCCTCGGGGGGAACCTACGAGCAGTACTTC	CASASGGTYEQYF
few	TRBV19	TRBJ2-3	NA	TGTGCCAGTAGTATCCGCTTAGCGGAGACAGATACGCAGTATTTT	CASSIRLAETDTQYF
few	TRBV5-6	TRBJ1-1	NA	TGTGCCAGCAGCCCCTACAGGGCGGCGGGAGCTTTCTTT	CASSPYRAAGAFF